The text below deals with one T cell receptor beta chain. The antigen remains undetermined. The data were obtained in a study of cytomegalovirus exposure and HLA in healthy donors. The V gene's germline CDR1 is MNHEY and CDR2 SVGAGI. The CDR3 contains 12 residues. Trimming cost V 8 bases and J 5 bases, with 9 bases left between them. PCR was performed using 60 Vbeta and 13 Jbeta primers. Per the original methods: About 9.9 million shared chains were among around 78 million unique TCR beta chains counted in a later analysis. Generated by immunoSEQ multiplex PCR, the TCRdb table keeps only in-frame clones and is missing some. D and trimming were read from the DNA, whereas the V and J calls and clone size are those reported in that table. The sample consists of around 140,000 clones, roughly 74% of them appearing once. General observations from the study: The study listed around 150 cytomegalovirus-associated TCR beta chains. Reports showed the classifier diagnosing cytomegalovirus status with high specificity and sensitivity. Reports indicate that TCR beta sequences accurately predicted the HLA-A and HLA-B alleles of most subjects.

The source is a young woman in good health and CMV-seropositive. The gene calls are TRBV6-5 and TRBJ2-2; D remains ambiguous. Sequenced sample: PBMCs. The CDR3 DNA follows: TGTGCCAGCCAAACTCCGACCGGGGAGCTGTTTTTT. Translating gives CASQTPTGELFF.